Below are 17 T cell receptor gamma chains sequenced from a single sample in a study of Vγ9Vδ2 T cells in congenital toxoplasmosis. A single-tube template-switch cDNA reaction was primed with TRGC- and TRDC-specific primers. The TRGC primer design covered both constant genes, TRGC1 and TRGC2. TCRdb reprocessed the reads using CATT. The sample records roughly 410 gamma-chain clones, 11% being singletons. The sample consisted of gamma-delta T cells from blood. These TCRs come from a child younger than 10 born to a mother with Toxoplasma gondii infection during pregnancy, either congenitally infected or uninfected (not recorded which).

On this clone itself: TCRdb has a much larger clone's protein, which differs at residue 13 from the translation of this DNA, likely because of a read error; what is shown is the protein translated from the DNA. This chain uses TRGV9 with TRGJP. Germline CDR1 and CDR2: GITISATS and ISYDGTV (reference sequence). The CDR3 covers 16 residues. CDR3 loop: CALWEVQELGKKNKVF. CDR3 coding DNA: TGTGCCTTGTGGGAGGTGCAAGAGTTGGGCAAAAAAAACAAGGTATTT.

Comment on this clone: The translation of this DNA and the TCRdb protein of a much larger clone differ at residue 3, probably owing to a read error; the protein shown here is translated from the DNA. The chain carries TRGV5 and TRGJ1 or TRGJ2. CDR3 size: 9 residues. CDR1 and CDR2 from the germline V gene are VINAFY and YDVSNSKD. This chain's CDR3 is CAAWGKKLF. The CDR3 nucleotides are TGTGCCGCCTGGGGTAAGAAACTCTTT.

Comments on this clone: This DNA's translation and the protein TCRdb lists, from a much larger clone, do not match at residue 6, likely due to a read error; the protein shown is translated from the DNA. The chain joins TRGV10 to TRGJ1 or TRGJ2. TRGV10 is labeled an ORF, and its function is uncertain. There are 13 residues in the CDR3. V lost 8 bases, J lost 8 bases, and 13 bases stayed unmatched. The CDR3 bases are TGTGCTGCGTGGGATTATGAGATGGATAAGAAACTCTTT. Protein sequence: CAAWDYEMDKKLF.

Details on this clone: This likely stems from a read error, as it lies one base from a far larger clone. The gene calls are TRGV11 and TRGJP1. TRGV11 is an open reading frame, and its role is uncertain. There are 15 residues in the CDR3. The CDR3 is CACWNRHCFGWFKIF. The DNA of the CDR3 is TGTGCCTGCTGGAATAGGCACTGCTTCGGTTGGTTCAAGATATTT.

In its sample, this clone is large. This chain connects TRGV9 to TRGJP. CDR1 GITISATS and CDR2 ISYDGTV come from the germline V gene (reference sequence). V lost 3 bases to trimming and J lost 6 bases; unmatched junction nucleotides: 2. CDR3 size: 15 residues. The DNA of the CDR3 is TGTGCCTTGTGGGAGTTAGAGTTGGGCAAAAAAATCAAGGTATTT. Its translation: CALWELELGKKIKVF.

Regarding this clone: The likely explanation is a read error, given a far larger clone one base away. The same CDR3 arises from other DNA sequences in this sample as well. The chain is built from TRGV9 and TRGJP. The CDR3 consists of 15 residues. In germline, CDR1 is GITISATS, CDR2 ISYDGTV (reference sequence). CDR3 in DNA: TGTGCCTTGTGGACCCAAGAGTTGGGTAAAAAAATCAAGGTATTT. Its translation: CALWTQELGKKIKVF.

A few counts support this clone. The protein TCRdb gives is from a much larger clone and does not agree with this DNA's translation at residue 6, likely a read error; the protein shown here comes from the DNA. The rearrangement uses TRGV2 and TRGJ1 or TRGJ2. This CDR3 is 13 amino acids long. J was trimmed by 4 bases and V by 3 bases; bases with no gene match: 6. CDR1 and CDR2 (germline): EGSNGY, YDSYNSKV. CDR3 sequence: CATWDWQYYKKLF. For the CDR3, the DNA is TGTGCCACCTGGGACTGGCAATATTATAAGAAACTCTTT.

A remark on this clone: A much larger clone lies a single base off, so this may be a read error. This chain uses TRGV9 with TRGJ1 or TRGJ2. There are 11 residues in the CDR3. With V trimmed by 3 bases and J by 12 bases, 8 bases remained unmatched. Germline assignment: CDR1 GITISATS and CDR2 ISYDGTV (reference sequence). The CDR3 bases are TGTGCCTTGTGGGAGTCCCAGAGGAAACTCTTT. This translates into CALWESQRKLF.

Notes on this clone: It differs at one base from a far larger clone, so likely a read error. This rearrangement joins TRGV9 to TRGJP. The J segment lost 4 bases and the V segment lost 6 bases, leaving 9 bases of the junction unmatched. This CDR3 contains 17 residues. Germline loops: CDR1 GITISATS, CDR2 ISYDGTV (reference sequence). CDR3 region: CALWKGFQELGKKIKVF. In DNA, the CDR3 is TGTGCCTTGTGGAAGGGTTTCCAAGAGTTGGGCAAAAAAATCAAGGTATTT.

This clone was counted between two and nine times. TCRdb's protein for this DNA is that of a much larger clone and differs from the translation at residue 7, likely a read error; the protein shown is the DNA translation. The gene calls are TRGV2 and TRGJ1 or TRGJ2. The germline gives CDR1 EGSNGY, CDR2 YDSYNSKV. V shed 3 bases and J 6 bases; nucleotides not matched to a gene: 8. The CDR3 extends over 13 amino acids. CDR3 sequence reads: CATWDPVGYKKLF. The CDR3 DNA follows: TGTGCCACCTGGGACCCTGTGGGTTATAAGAAACTCTTT.

This clone is labeled large (0.1 to 1%). The rearrangement uses TRGV3 and TRGJ1 or TRGJ2. The V gene end was trimmed by 0 bases and the J gene end by 4 bases; junction bases not matched to a gene: 9. Germline CDR1 and CDR2: VTNTFY and YDVSTARD (reference sequence). CDR3 length equals 15 residues. The CDR3 DNA reads TGTGCCACCTGGGACAGGCCCCAGGGCTATTATAAGAAACTCTTT. Amino acid sequence: CATWDRPQGYYKKLF.

This clone rates as large. The chain carries TRGV9 and TRGJP. Germline CDR1 and CDR2: GITISATS and ISYDGTV (reference sequence). This CDR3 contains 19 residues. V gave up 5 bases and J gave up 1 base; unmatched junction bases: 11. The DNA for the CDR3 is TGTGCCTTGTGGGCTTCCCCGGTAGGGCAAGAGTTGGGCAAAAAAATCAAGGTATTT. Translation gives CALWASPVGQELGKKIKVF.

The chain joins TRGV3 to TRGJP2. Per germline, CDR1 VTNTFY and CDR2 YDVSTARD (reference sequence). CDR3 length equals 16 residues. The V and J ends lost 0 bases and 1 base, in that order; junction bases with no gene match: 5. Written as DNA, the CDR3 is TGTGCCACCTGGGACAGGGGATGTAGTAGTGATTGGATCAAGACGTTT. Translating gives CATWDRGCSSDWIKTF.

This clone was observed a handful of times. Only one base separates this from a far larger clonotype, so it likely reflects a read error. Different DNA sequences within this sample yield the same CDR3. The V call is TRGV5, the J call TRGJ1 or TRGJ2. The CDR3 runs 13 residues. Germline V gene sequence: CDR1 VINAFY, CDR2 YDVSNSKD. The CDR3 here is CATWVSNYYKKLF. In nucleotides, the CDR3 is TGTGCCACGTGGGTCTCGAATTATTATAAGAAACTCTTT.

This clone rates as large. The gene calls are TRGV5 and TRGJ1 or TRGJ2. Germline loops: CDR1 VINAFY, CDR2 YDVSNSKD. The CDR3 spans 13 residues. Germline trimming cut 2 bases from V and 4 bases from J; bases unmatched to any gene: 5. The DNA of the CDR3 is TGTGCCACCTGGGACATGCCCTATTATAAGAAACTCTTT. Protein: CATWDMPYYKKLF.

This clone qualifies as medium-sized. V gene TRGV4 combines with J gene TRGJP2. The CDR3 spans 16 residues. CDR1 and CDR2 from the germline V gene are EGSTGY and YDSYTSSV. J gave up 0 bases and V 3 bases, and 7 bases lay outside the gene matches. The CDR3 nucleotides are TGTGCCACCTGGGATCGGGGGAATAGTAGTGATTGGATCAAGACGTTT. This codes for CATWDRGNSSDWIKTF.

A remark on this clone: This is likely an artifact of a read error, given a far larger clone one base away. The identical CDR3 is also encoded by other nucleotide sequences in the sample. The chain combines TRGV9 with TRGJP. The CDR3 extends over 19 amino acids. Germline V gene data show CDR1 as GITISATS and CDR2 as ISYDGTV (reference sequence). The DNA of the CDR3 is TGTGCCTTGTGGGATGGTTCGTCACCCCAAGAGTTGGGGAAAAAAATCAAGGTATTT. This sequence encodes CALWDGSSPQELGKKIKVF.